Listed here is a single T cell receptor (beta chain). These data are taken from a study of T cell repertoires in cytomegalovirus infection. TCRdb itself ran the reads through MiXCR, one entry per CDR3 protein. The sample holds approximately 250,000 distinct CDR3 sequences, roughly 10% seen once. The J segment lost 4 bases and the V segment lost 3 bases, leaving 8 bases of the junction unmatched. The CDR3 totals 16 residues. Germline assignment: CDR1 MNHEY and CDR2 SMNVEV (reference sequence). Sample: PBMCs. The chain joins TRBV27 to TRBJ2-2, with 7 bases lining up with TRBD1. The receptor was isolated from a human donor in good health (CMV status not recorded). Some clones in this sample may be carry-over from other donors' samples. The CDR3 spells CASSFTTGARTGELFF. For the CDR3, the DNA is TGTGCCAGCAGTTTTACTACAGGGGCCCGCACCGGGGAGCTGTTTTTT.